The clone carrying this TCR beta chain has a handful of counts. The data belong to a study of blood T cells in healthy people across ages. PCR was performed a second time for about 6 to 12 cycles using a sample-barcoded 5' primer and a J-beta primer mix. TCRdb re-called the 5' RACE reads with MiXCR, one entry per CDR3 protein. The sample shows some 1.8 million distinct CDR3 sequences, 30% to 40% of them seen only once. Germline V lookup: CDR1 SGHTA, CDR2 FQGNSA. With 3 bases clipped from V and 8 bases from J, the junction kept 9 bases outside the gene matches. CDR3 length: 15 residues. The source material was blood. The sequence came from a human donor in good health. The chain couples TRBV7-2 to TRBJ1-2; 10 nucleotides align to TRBD1. The CDR3 protein is CASSFGTGELIGYTF. DNA of the CDR3: TGTGCCAGCAGCTTCGGGACAGGGGAATTAATCGGCTACACCTTC.